The entry below gives a single T cell receptor beta chain sequence along with its context. Its antigen specificity is not known. Per-base qualities were not stored, and no clone one base away is much larger. TCR beta CDR3 regions were sequenced from DNA using the immunoSEQ Assay. Processing in the source paper ran as follows. T cell density was computed as TCR beta template counts normalized to usable DNA estimated by amplifying housekeeping genes. Richness was estimated using the preseqR package, with extrapolation to 400,000 templates for PBMC samples and to 120,000 templates for tissue samples. Clonality was taken to be one minus Pielou's evenness. To identify tissue-enriched TCRs, differential abundance testing was run on productive amino-acid clonotypes with a minimum total count of 5 and an alpha of 0.1. The Jaccard Index and the Morisita Overlap Index were used to measure repertoire overlap between compartments. GLIPH grouped TCR beta CDR3s together with public tetramer-defined viral CDR3s, and a viral motif had to include at least three viral sequences and also show V-gene enrichment. TCRdb re-hosts the immuneACCESS table, in-frame sequences only. Its copies lack some clones; in the studies checked, an unresolved V gene accounts for under half of them, and the cause for the rest is not known. That table is the source of V, J and clone size, and D and trimming were worked out from the DNA. Within this sample are approximately 24,000 clones, with 85% to 95% of them counted one time only. In total, the top ten clones hold approximately 3.9% of the sample.

This sample stems from a study of T cells in localized non-small cell lung cancer (dated by TCRdb to 2020 to 2022). Turning to the overall study: Comparing tumors with uninvolved tumor-adjacent lungs, the study looked at the T cell repertoires of hundreds of patients with early-stage NSCLC. The cohort consisted of around 250 treatment-naive NSCLC patients whose localized lung tumors had been resected. NSCLC patients had a mean age of approximately 72 years, and 129 were male and nearly 110 female. Here is what the overall study found, with its caveats: Multi-region tumor sequencing was not performed, so intratumor heterogeneity could not be excluded. Higher T cell density in blood was associated with longer overall survival, whereas higher clonality in adjacent lung was associated with shorter survival. A median of 57 of the top 100 tumor clones turned up in the paired uninvolved adjacent lung, and roughly 30 of those clones also ranked among the top 100 of that same adjacent lung. Because the study design was exploratory, TCR variables were selected using unadjusted p-values without false-discovery rate correction. Uninvolved tumor-adjacent lung showed the highest T cell clonality, higher than tumor, which suggests more focused antigenic responses in the adjacent lung.

At diagnosis, peripheral blood, uninvolved tumor-adjacent lung and tumor were collected and stored as a combination of fresh-frozen and FFPE material. For TCR repertoire profiling, the blood samples were analyzed as peripheral blood mononuclear cells. Its CDR3 holds 18 amino acids, cysteine through phenylalanine. Of all the DNA, just the CDR3 is kept, 54 bases in frame from base 1. Looking up the germline V gene (reference sequence) yields CDR1 LNHNV and CDR2 YYDKDF. The V end loses 0 bases and the J end loses 0 bases, and a stretch of 18 bases separates them. This TCR was sampled from a female donor older than 55 with stage II squamous cell lung carcinoma. The source was peripheral blood, collected before any cancer treatment. This sequence uses TRBV15 and TRBJ2-7; TRBD1 is a possible D gene, resting on 6 matching bases. The nucleotide sequence is TGTGCCACCAGCAGAGATACTTCCGGGACAACGAGCTCCTACGAGCAGTACTTC. Its product reads: CATSRDTSGTTSSYEQYF. Here the CDR3 is joined to the reference TRBV15 and TRBJ2-7 genes, and the full variable domain is: DAMVIQNPRYQVTQFGKPVTLSCSQTLNHNVMYWYQQKSSQAPKLLFHYYDKDFNNEADTPDNFQSRRPNTSFCFLDIRSPGLGDTAMYLCATSRDTSGTTSSYEQYFGPGTRLTVT.